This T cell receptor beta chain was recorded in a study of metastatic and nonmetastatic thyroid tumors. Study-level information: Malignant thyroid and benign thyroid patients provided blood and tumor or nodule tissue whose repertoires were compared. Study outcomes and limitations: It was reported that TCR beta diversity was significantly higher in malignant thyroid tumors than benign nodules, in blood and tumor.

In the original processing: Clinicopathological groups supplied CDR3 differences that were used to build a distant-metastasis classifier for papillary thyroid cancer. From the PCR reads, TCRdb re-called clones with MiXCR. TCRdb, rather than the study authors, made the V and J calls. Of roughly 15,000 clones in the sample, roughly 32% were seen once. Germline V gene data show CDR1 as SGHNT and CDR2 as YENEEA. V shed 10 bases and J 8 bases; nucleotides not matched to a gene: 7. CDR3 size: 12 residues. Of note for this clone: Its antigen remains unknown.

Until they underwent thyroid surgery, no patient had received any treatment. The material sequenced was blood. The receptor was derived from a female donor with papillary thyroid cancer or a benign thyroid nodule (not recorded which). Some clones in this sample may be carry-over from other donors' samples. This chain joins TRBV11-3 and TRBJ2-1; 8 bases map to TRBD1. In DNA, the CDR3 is TGTGCCACCGAGGAGACAGGGGATGAGCAGTTCTTC. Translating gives CATEETGDEQFF.